The TCR beta chain under discussion was sequenced for a study of regulatory T cells in long-lasting Graves disease. General study points: A greater number of public clonotypes (around 2,700) was shared by persistent patients than by new patients (roughly 930). The researchers studied only peripheral blood, not thyroid tissue.

This clonotype was detected ten times or more. No antigen is known for it. CDR3 length: 14 amino acids. Germline CDR1 and CDR2: KGHDR and SFDVKD. V lost 3 bases and J lost 6, with 10 bases in between. Relying on iRepertoire HTBI primers and Arm-PCR of CDR3 regions, the team built TCR beta libraries. TCRdb passed the multiplex PCR reads through MiXCR, listing each CDR3 protein once. The table includes about 440,000 distinct CDR3 sequences, under 15% detected once. Time point here: newly diagnosed GD, antithyroid drugs for less than 3 months. From RNA extracted from PBMCs, the TCR library was made. The sample was also reused in another study, on T cells in Graves' hyperthyroidism and ophthalmopathy. That source adds: The TCR CDR3 was amplified in a first-round RT-PCR using the HTBI primer set. Blood also contained most expanded thyroid clonotypes above 0.001.

This receptor was taken from a woman in her 30s with Graves disease. V gene TRBV24-1 combines with J gene TRBJ2-2; a weak D match, TRBD1 (6 bases). The source material was peripheral blood mononuclear cells (PBMCs), sampled at new diagnosis, from a patient treated with antithyroid drugs. CDR3 in DNA: TGTGCCACCAGTGATCCCACAGGGCCCGGGGAGCTGTTTTTT. Its protein product is CATSDPTGPGELFF.